These 10 T cell receptor beta chains share one sample of origin, sequenced in a study of shared clonotypes between healthy human individuals. Generated by immunoSEQ multiplex PCR, the TCRdb table keeps only in-frame clones and is missing some. The data hold 2 million to 2.5 million clones, with approximately 94% observed a single time. The material sequenced was naive CD4+ T cells sorted from blood. Subset noted: CD45RA+ positively selected. Receptor source: a man between 18 and 35 years old in good health.

This chain links TRBV28 with TRBJ2-7; TRBD1 matches 10 bases. V was clipped by 6 bases and J by 2 bases; unmatched bases: 7. This CDR3 region has 15 residues. Germline V CDR1 and CDR2: MDHEN, SYDVKM. The CDR3 region has the DNA TGTGCCAGCAGCCGAGTGGGACAGGGGCCCTACGAGCAGTACTTC. Its translation: CASSRVGQGPYEQYF.

The gene calls are TRBV2 and TRBJ2-7; 10 nucleotides line up with TRBD1. CDR3 length equals 14 residues. Germline V gives CDR1 SNHLY, CDR2 FYNNEI. J was trimmed by 2 bases and V by 8 bases; bases with no gene match: 6. CDR3 region: CASHRDRGTYEQYF. The DNA of the CDR3 is TGTGCCAGCCATCGGGACAGGGGAACCTACGAGCAGTACTTC.

Details on this clone: One end of the junction fails to match germline, which may point to a read error. The CDR3 is CASSLSPAQGVRF. The CDR3 coding sequence is TGCGCCAGCAGTTTATCCCCGGCACAGGGGGTTAGGTTC. The gene calls are TRBV10-1 and TRBJ2-7; 8 nucleotides match TRBD1. In germline, CDR1 is WNHNN, CDR2 SYGVQD (reference sequence). This CDR3 contains 13 residues.

The V and J genes are TRBV30 and TRBJ1-5; no firm D call. Germline CDR1 and CDR2: GTSNPN and SVGIG (reference sequence). The CDR3 extends over 15 amino acids. Trimming shortened V by 5 bases and J by 0 bases, and 14 bases separated the two germline ends. The CDR3 coding sequence is TGTGCCTGGTCAAGGACGGTCCATAGCAATCAGCCCCAGCATTTT. Its translation is CAWSRTVHSNQPQHF.

Notes on this clone: An end of the junction differs from the germline gene, which may be a read error. The chain carries TRBV7-7 and TRBJ2-1, with 8 bases that match TRBD1. Germline V lookup: CDR1 SSHAT, CDR2 FNYEAQ (reference sequence). The CDR3 contains 15 residues. The CDR3 DNA reads as TGTGCTAGCAGTCAGGGGGCGCCGGGTAACAATGAGCAGTTCTTC. Protein: CASSQGAPGNNEQFF.

The chain combines TRBV30 with TRBJ1-1, with D tentatively TRBD1 (6 bases). CDR1 is GTSNPN, CDR2 SVGIG, per germline (reference sequence). Trimming took 4 bases from V and 0 from J, leaving 24 bases between them. The CDR3 contains 18 residues. The CDR3 region has the DNA TGTGCCTGGACGCTAATCCAGGTAGGGGGGATGGTGAACACTGAAGCTTTCTTT. Translating gives CAWTLIQVGGMVNTEAFF.

The gene calls are TRBV10-3 and TRBJ2-2; possible D gene TRBD2, 6 bases. Looked up from germline, CDR1 is ENHRY and CDR2 is SYGVKD. V was clipped by 4 bases and J by 5 bases, with 14 bases between them. The CDR3 runs to 15 residues. CDR3 loop: CAISVGGKRTGELFF. The CDR3 coding sequence is TGTGCCATCAGTGTCGGCGGGAAGAGGACCGGGGAGCTGTTTTTT.

The rearrangement uses TRBV6-6 and TRBJ1-5; D not certain. The germline gives CDR1 MNHNY, CDR2 SVGAGI (reference sequence). The CDR3 has 14 amino acids. The V end was cut by 2 bases, the J end by 3 bases, with 8 bases between. The CDR3 is CASSYKGDNQPQHF. CDR3 DNA: TGTGCCAGCAGTTACAAAGGCGACAATCAGCCCCAGCATTTT.

The rearrangement uses TRBV19 and TRBJ1-5, with D maybe TRBD1 (6 bases). The CDR3 runs 15 residues. V lost 0 bases and J 3 bases, leaving 9 bases between the germline ends. Germline CDR1 LNHDA, CDR2 SQIVND (reference sequence). CDR3 loop: CASSIDGTFNQPQHF. DNA for the CDR3: TGTGCCAGTAGTATAGATGGGACATTCAATCAGCCCCAGCATTTT.

The CDR3 sequence: CASRDQRRTIQETQYF. The CDR3 DNA is TGTGCCAGCAGGGATCAAAGGAGGACGATACAGGAGACCCAGTACTTC. The genes are TRBV5-4 and TRBJ2-5, with D tentatively TRBD2 (5 bases). V was trimmed by 5 bases and J by 5 bases, leaving 22 bases between them. This CDR3 has 16 amino acids. The germline CDR1 and CDR2 sequences are SGHNT and YYREEE (reference sequence).